A single sample gave rise to the 27 T cell receptor beta chains below, sequenced in a study of cytomegalovirus exposure and HLA in healthy donors. Primers included in the PCR were 60 Vbeta and 13 Jbeta primers. TCRdb's copy holds only in-frame clones and misses some; the assay was immunoSEQ multiplex PCR. Of 150,000 to 250,000 clones in the sample, approximately 85% are singletons; the top ten hold approximately 1.5%. The sample comprised PBMCs. The receptor source for this set is a girl aged 5-17 years in good health and CMV-seropositive.

The V call is TRBV7-2, the J call TRBJ1-4, with D unresolved. The CDR3 extends over 13 amino acids. Germline loops: CDR1 SGHTA, CDR2 FQGNSA. Trimming removed 5 bases from V and 7 bases from J, with 11 bases in between. CDR3 nucleotide sequence: TGTGCCAGCAGCCCAGATCCGGGTGAAAAACTGTTTTTT. This translates into CASSPDPGEKLFF. Full variable domain (rest looked up from reference TRBV7-2 and TRBJ1-4): GAGVSQSPSNKVTEKGKDVELRCDPISGHTALYWYRQSLGQGLEFLIYFQGNSAPDKSGLPSDRFSAERTGGSVSTLTIQRTQQEDSAVYLCASSPDPGEKLFFGSGTQLSVL.

Remarks on this clone: The sample carries other DNA sequences with the same CDR3. The DNA of the CDR3 is TGCGCCAGCAGCCGGACTAGCGGGGGACAAGAGACCCAGTACTTC. Amino acid sequence: CASSRTSGGQETQYF. The V and J genes are TRBV5-1 and TRBJ2-5; 13 nucleotides agree with TRBD2. Germline-derived CDR1 and CDR2 are SGHRS and YFSETQ. The CDR3 extends over 15 amino acids. With 4 bases clipped from V and 2 bases from J, the junction kept 2 bases outside the gene matches.

The chain carries TRBV6-6 and TRBJ2-7; D is ambiguous. V lost 6 bases to trimming and J lost 3 bases, with 12 bases between them. The CDR3 runs to 13 residues. CDR1 is MNHNY and CDR2 is SVGAGI in the germline V gene (reference sequence). The CDR3 region is CASSRLAFYEQYF. CDR3 sequence (DNA): TGTGCCAGCAGCCGCCTGGCATTCTACGAGCAGTACTTC.

The chain combines TRBV27 with TRBJ2-5, with 7 bases identical to TRBD1. The CDR3 contains 15 residues. Losses at the gene ends were 6 bases for V and 1 base for J; bases not matched to a gene: 8. Germline V gives CDR1 MNHEY, CDR2 SMNVEV (reference sequence). CDR3 in DNA: TGTGCCAGCAGCAGGGGTGACAGGGTCCAAGAGACCCAGTACTTC. Encoded protein: CASSRGDRVQETQYF.

The chain uses TRBV5-4 and TRBJ2-2, with a possible D match to TRBD2 (6 bases). V lost 4 bases to trimming and J lost 3 bases, with 16 bases between them. Germline CDR1 is SGHNT and CDR2 is YYREEE (reference sequence). The CDR3 consists of 16 residues. DNA for the CDR3: TGTGCCAGCAGCCGGAAACTAGCTCGGGACACCGGGGAGCTGTTTTTT. It encodes CASSRKLARDTGELFF.

The chain carries TRBV6-5 and TRBJ1-1, with 8 bases identical to TRBD1. The trim removed 4 bases at V and 0 bases at J, leaving 4 bases unmatched. CDR1 MNHEY and CDR2 SVGAGI come from the germline V gene. CDR3 length: 15 residues. CDR3 in DNA: TGTGCCAGCAGTTTGCAGGGGGCTATGAACACTGAAGCTTTCTTT. This encodes CASSLQGAMNTEAFF.

The chain is built from TRBV6-4 and TRBJ2-2; TRBD2 agrees at 8 bases. The CDR3 is 15 residues long. Per germline, CDR1 MRHNA and CDR2 SNTAGT. Trimming cost V 4 bases and J 2 bases; bases outside gene matches: 3. The CDR3 nucleotides are TGTGCCAGCAGTGTACTAGCGGAAAACACCGGGGAGCTGTTTTTT. The encoded protein is CASSVLAENTGELFF.

The chain joins TRBV7-9 to TRBJ2-1, with TRBD2 matching 10 bases. This CDR3 contains 13 residues. V shed 5 bases and J 12 bases; nucleotides not matched to a gene: 7. Germline loops: CDR1 SEHNR, CDR2 FQNEAQ (reference sequence). CDR3 protein: CASSGQIAGGQFF. CDR3 in DNA: TGTGCCAGCAGCGGGCAAATAGCGGGGGGGCAGTTCTTC.

The chain recombines TRBV2 with TRBJ1-1; D call uncertain. The germline gives CDR1 SNHLY, CDR2 FYNNEI. Trimming cost V 2 bases and J 4 bases, with 11 bases left between them. This CDR3 has 14 residues. The CDR3 DNA reads as TGTGCCAGCAGTGAAAACCCAGGAATCACTGAAGCTTTCTTT. The encoded protein is CASSENPGITEAFF.

This clone is medium-sized in the sample. V and J are TRBV6-5 and TRBJ2-1; the D gene is possibly TRBD2 (5 bases). Germline V gene data show CDR1 as MNHEY and CDR2 as SVGAGI. The ends were cut back, 6 bases at V and 8 bases at J, with 11 bases in the middle. The CDR3 is 12 residues long. CDR3 sequence: CASRAGVDEQFF. CDR3 nucleotide sequence: TGTGCCAGCAGGGCGGGTGTGGATGAGCAGTTCTTC.

This chain uses TRBV5-1 with TRBJ1-6, with TRBD1 matching over 7 bases. In germline, CDR1 is SGHRS, CDR2 YFSETQ. J gave up 10 bases and V 2 bases, and 9 bases lay outside the gene matches. The CDR3 spans 15 residues. The CDR3 reads CASSFLDRDGSPLHF. The CDR3 DNA reads as TGCGCCAGCAGCTTCTTAGACAGGGATGGATCACCCCTCCACTTT.

CDR3 region: CASRASGLIGTQYF. Written as DNA, the CDR3 is TGTGCCAGCAGGGCAAGCGGCCTAATCGGGACCCAGTACTTC. The V call is TRBV7-2, the J call TRBJ2-5, with a tentative D call TRBD2 (5 bases). The V end lost 6 bases, the J end lost 7 bases, and 18 bases lay between the germline ends. Per germline, CDR1 SGHTA and CDR2 FQGNSA. The CDR3 length is 14 residues.

This chain's CDR3 is CASSQDTRVAGNTIYF. CDR3 sequence (DNA): TGCGCCAGCAGCCAAGATACCAGGGTCGCTGGAAACACCATATATTTT. This chain connects TRBV4-3 to TRBJ1-3, with D perhaps matching TRBD1 (5 bases). CDR1 and CDR2 from the germline V gene are LGHNA and YSLEER. The CDR3 is 16 amino acids. Trimming took 0 bases from V and 2 from J, leaving 11 bases between them.

The chain links TRBV7-2 to TRBJ2-5; D might be TRBD2 (6 bases). V was shortened by 9 bases and J by 2 bases, with 25 bases between the two germline ends. Germline lookup yields CDR1 SGHTA and CDR2 FQGNSA. The CDR3 covers 17 residues. CDR3 amino acids: CASSLRASPGGQETQYF. Written as DNA, the CDR3 is TGTGCCAGTTCCCTCAGGGCCTCCCCTGGGGGGCAAGAGACCCAGTACTTC.

V and J are TRBV10-2 and TRBJ1-1; possible D gene TRBD1, 6 bases. The V end lost 2 bases, the J end lost 4 bases, and 11 bases lay between the germline ends. The CDR3 loop spans 14 amino acids. In germline, CDR1 is WSHSY, CDR2 SAAADI. In nucleotides, the CDR3 is TGCGCCAGCAGTGAGACAGGGTGGAGCACTGAAGCTTTCTTT. As protein: CASSETGWSTEAFF.

The chain carries TRBV19 and TRBJ1-5, with 7 bases lining up with TRBD1. CDR3 length: 16 amino acids. Losses at the gene ends were 3 bases for V and 2 bases for J; bases not matched to a gene: 7. Germline-derived CDR1 and CDR2 are LNHDA and SQIVND (reference sequence). The CDR3 nucleotides are TGTGCCAGTAGTATGTCAGGGGGTAGTGGCAATCAGCCCCAGCATTTT. As protein: CASSMSGGSGNQPQHF.

This clone has a single count. The chain uses TRBV27 and TRBJ2-1; tentative D call: TRBD2 (5 bases). The CDR3 totals 13 residues. The V and J ends lost 6 bases and 11 bases respectively, with 17 bases between them. CDR1 MNHEY and CDR2 SMNVEV come from the germline V gene (reference sequence). CDR3 sequence reads: CASRDDLREKQFF. CDR3 sequence (DNA): TGTGCCAGCAGAGACGACCTCCGGGAAAAGCAGTTCTTC.

This clone was seen once. The chain carries TRBV2 and TRBJ2-5; 7 nucleotides agree with TRBD1. V was pared by 4 bases and J by 4 bases, with 6 bases of the junction left unmatched. Germline-derived CDR1 and CDR2 are SNHLY and FYNNEI. The CDR3 runs to 14 residues. In DNA form, the CDR3 reads TGTGCCAGCAGTGCGGGCAGGGGGTCAGAGACCCAGTACTTC. Encoded protein: CASSAGRGSETQYF.

The chain is built from TRBV9 and TRBJ2-7; TRBD1 agrees at 8 bases. Germline loops: CDR1 SGDLS, CDR2 YYNGEE. The length of the CDR3 is 13 residues. Germline trimming cut 3 bases from V and 4 bases from J; bases unmatched to any gene: 3. Here the CDR3 reads CASSGRQGYEQYF. In nucleotides, the CDR3 is TGTGCCAGCAGCGGGCGACAGGGGTACGAGCAGTACTTC.

V gene TRBV5-1 combines with J gene TRBJ1-1; tentative D call: TRBD1 (6 bases). Germline CDR1 and CDR2: SGHRS and YFSETQ. V lost 0 bases, J lost 0 bases, and 12 bases lay in between. This CDR3 is built from 16 residues. CDR3 nucleotide sequence: TGCGCCAGCAGCTTGGGAAGACAGGAGTTGAACACTGAAGCTTTCTTT. Its protein product is CASSLGRQELNTEAFF.

This clone has only one observation. The chain carries TRBV6-5 and TRBJ2-4; no firm D call. Germline V gene sequence: CDR1 MNHEY, CDR2 SVGAGI. The CDR3 totals 14 residues. V was trimmed by 6 bases and J by 1 base, leaving 10 bases between them. CDR3 bases: TGTGCCAGCAGCCTCTACAGTGCCAAAAACATTCAGTACTTC. This codes for CASSLYSAKNIQYF.

The table lists this clone with a few counts. The chain recombines TRBV6-5 with TRBJ1-1; TRBD1 matches 7 bases. V trimming: 2 bases; J trimming: 1 base; junction bases outside the gene matches: 4. Germline CDR1 MNHEY, CDR2 SVGAGI. The CDR3 covers 15 residues. CDR3 bases: TGTGCCAGCAGTTACGGGACAGAGCAGAACACTGAAGCTTTCTTT. Translated: CASSYGTEQNTEAFF.

The CDR3 loop reads CASSLGRGGHYNEQFF. The CDR3, as DNA: TGTGCCAGCAGCTTAGGGCGGGGGGGCCACTACAATGAGCAGTTCTTC. The gene calls are TRBV11-3 and TRBJ2-1; 9 positions match TRBD2. This CDR3 comprises 16 residues. Germline V gene data show CDR1 as SGHNT and CDR2 as YENEEA. The trim removed 1 base at V and 3 bases at J, leaving 4 bases unmatched.

The rearrangement uses TRBV4-2 and TRBJ2-3, with 11 positions matching TRBD2. V was clipped by 4 bases and J by 3 bases; unmatched bases: 3. This CDR3 comprises 15 residues. Germline CDR1 reads LGHNA; CDR2 reads YNFKEQ. The CDR3 DNA is TGTGCCAGCAGCCCCCTAGCGGGGGGTACAGATACGCAGTATTTT. This translates into CASSPLAGGTDTQYF.

The chain links TRBV19 to TRBJ2-7; the D is unclear. Germline CDR1 reads LNHDA; CDR2 reads SQIVND (reference sequence). The CDR3 runs to 11 residues. V was trimmed by 6 bases and J by 4 bases, leaving 7 bases between them. CDR3 residues: CASSIGYEQYF. DNA of the CDR3: TGTGCCAGTAGCATCGGTTACGAGCAGTACTTC.

The rearrangement links TRBV11-2 to TRBJ2-7; maybe TRBD2 (6 bases). V dropped 2 bases and J dropped 6 bases, with 14 bases sitting between them. The CDR3 runs 14 residues. Germline V gene lookup returns CDR1 SGHAT and CDR2 FQNNGV. The CDR3 DNA reads TGTGCCAGCAGCTTACCTGGACTACCGGCCGAGCAGTACTTC. Translated, it gives CASSLPGLPAEQYF.

The chain links TRBV6-5 to TRBJ2-1, with a tentative D call TRBD1 (5 bases). Looked up from germline, CDR1 is MNHEY and CDR2 is SVGAGI. V was trimmed by 2 bases and J by 5 bases, leaving 16 bases between them. CDR3 size: 16 residues. The CDR3: CASSYRGVQTHNEQFF. The CDR3 nucleotides read TGTGCCAGCAGTTACAGGGGTGTCCAAACCCACAATGAGCAGTTCTTC.